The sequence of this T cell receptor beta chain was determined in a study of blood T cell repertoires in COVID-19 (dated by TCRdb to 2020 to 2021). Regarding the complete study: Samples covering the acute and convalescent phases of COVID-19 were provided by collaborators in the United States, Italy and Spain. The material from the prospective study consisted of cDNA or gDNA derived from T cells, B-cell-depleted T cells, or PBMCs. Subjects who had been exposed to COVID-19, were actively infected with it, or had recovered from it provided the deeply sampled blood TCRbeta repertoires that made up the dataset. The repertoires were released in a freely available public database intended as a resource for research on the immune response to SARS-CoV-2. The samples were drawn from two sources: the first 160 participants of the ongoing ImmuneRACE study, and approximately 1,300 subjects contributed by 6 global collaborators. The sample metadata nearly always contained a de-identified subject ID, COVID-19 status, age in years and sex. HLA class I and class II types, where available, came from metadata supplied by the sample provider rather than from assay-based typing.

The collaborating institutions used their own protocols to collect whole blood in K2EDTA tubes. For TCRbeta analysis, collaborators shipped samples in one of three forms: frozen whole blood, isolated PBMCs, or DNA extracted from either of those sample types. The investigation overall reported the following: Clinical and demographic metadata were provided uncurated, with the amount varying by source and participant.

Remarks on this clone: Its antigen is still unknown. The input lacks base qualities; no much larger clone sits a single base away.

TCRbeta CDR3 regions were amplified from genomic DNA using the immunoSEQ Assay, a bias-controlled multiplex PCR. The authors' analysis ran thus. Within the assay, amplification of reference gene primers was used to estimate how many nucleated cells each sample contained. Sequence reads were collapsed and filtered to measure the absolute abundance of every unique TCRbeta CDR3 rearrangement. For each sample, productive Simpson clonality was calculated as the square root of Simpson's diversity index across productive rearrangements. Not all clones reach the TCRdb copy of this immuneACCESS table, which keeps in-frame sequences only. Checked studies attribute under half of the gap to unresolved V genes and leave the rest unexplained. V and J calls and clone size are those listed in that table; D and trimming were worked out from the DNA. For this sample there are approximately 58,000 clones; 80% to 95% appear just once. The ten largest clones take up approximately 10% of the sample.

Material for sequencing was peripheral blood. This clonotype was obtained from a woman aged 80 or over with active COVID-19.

The CDR3: CASSLSQVGEAFF. The DNA is as follows: TGTGCCAGCAGCTTGAGCCAGGTCGGCGAAGCTTTCTTT. The sequence is built from TRBV5-6 and TRBJ1-1; the D gene remains uncertain. V and J are truncated by 1 base and 8 bases respectively, leaving an intervening sequence of 12 bases. Measured from the cysteine to the phenylalanine, the CDR3 is 13 residues long. Only the CDR3 DNA is retained, 39 bases long and in frame from the first base. CDR1 and CDR2 are read off the germline V gene as SGHDT and YYEEEE.